The present T cell receptor (beta chain) was sequenced within a study of blood T cells in healthy people across ages. In the case of this clonotype: Its specificity is unknown. A much larger clone differs by one base, so this may be a read error.

Combining a sample-barcoded 5' primer with a J-beta primer mix, a second PCR ran for about 7 to 11 cycles. TCRdb re-derived calls from the 5' RACE reads in MiXCR, one entry per CDR3 protein. The sample includes some 1.1 million distinct CDR3 sequences, 30% to 40% seen only once; the top ten take under 15%. The CDR3 loop spans 15 amino acids. CDR1 SQVTM and CDR2 ANQGSEA come from the germline V gene. V shed 1 base, J shed 9 bases, and the junction held 8 bases outside the gene matches. Overall study results and limits: Both higher diversity and more naive CD4+ cells marked long-lived donors when set against aged donors.

This receptor was obtained from a man aged 18 to 29 in good health. Input material: blood. The chain joins TRBV29-1 to TRBJ2-1, with 11 bases lining up with TRBD2. CDR3 sequence: CSVEVGGTSGTEQFF. The CDR3 DNA reads TGCAGCGTTGAAGTTGGAGGGACTAGCGGCACTGAGCAGTTCTTC.